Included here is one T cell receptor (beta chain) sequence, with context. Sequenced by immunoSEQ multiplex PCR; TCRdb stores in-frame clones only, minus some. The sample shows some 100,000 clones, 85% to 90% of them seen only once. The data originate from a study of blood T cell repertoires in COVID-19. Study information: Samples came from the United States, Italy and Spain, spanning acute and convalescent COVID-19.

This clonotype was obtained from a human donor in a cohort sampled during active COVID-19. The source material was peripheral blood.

The CDR3 region is CASSETGLGETQYF. CDR3 sequence (DNA): TGTGCCAGCAGTGAGACAGGCTTAGGAGAGACCCAGTACTTC. The rearrangement joins TRBV6-1 to TRBJ2-5; TRBD1 might be the D (6 bases). This CDR3 is 14 amino acids long. Trimming took 3 bases from V and 4 from J, leaving 12 bases between them. Germline values: CDR1 MNHNS, CDR2 SASEGT.